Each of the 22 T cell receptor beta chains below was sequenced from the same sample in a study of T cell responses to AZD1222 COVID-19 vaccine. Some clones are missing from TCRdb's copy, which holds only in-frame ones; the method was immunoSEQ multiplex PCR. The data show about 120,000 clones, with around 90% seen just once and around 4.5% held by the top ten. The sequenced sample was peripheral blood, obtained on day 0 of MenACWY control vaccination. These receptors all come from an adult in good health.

Written as DNA, the CDR3 is TGTGCCAGCAGTTACGTGATTAATGAAAAACTGTTTTTT. The encoded protein is CASSYVINEKLFF. The rearrangement links TRBV6-5 to TRBJ1-4; the D is unclear. Trimming took off 2 bases at V and 4 bases at J, with 5 bases between the two ends. Germline V CDR1 and CDR2: MNHEY, SVGAGI. The CDR3 extends over 13 amino acids.

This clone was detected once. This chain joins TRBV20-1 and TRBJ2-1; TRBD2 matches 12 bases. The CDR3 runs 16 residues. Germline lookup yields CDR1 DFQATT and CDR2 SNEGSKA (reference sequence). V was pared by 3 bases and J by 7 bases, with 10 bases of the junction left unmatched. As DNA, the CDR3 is TGCAGTGCTAGTCACGTTCTAGCGGGAGGGCCGAATGAGCAGTTCTTC. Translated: CSASHVLAGGPNEQFF.

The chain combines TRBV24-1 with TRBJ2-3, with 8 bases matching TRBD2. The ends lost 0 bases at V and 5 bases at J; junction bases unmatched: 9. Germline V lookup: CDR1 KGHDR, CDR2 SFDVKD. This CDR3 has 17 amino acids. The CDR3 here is CATSDLVSGGMQDTQYF. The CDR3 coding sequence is TGTGCCACCAGTGATTTGGTCAGCGGGGGCATGCAAGATACGCAGTATTTT.

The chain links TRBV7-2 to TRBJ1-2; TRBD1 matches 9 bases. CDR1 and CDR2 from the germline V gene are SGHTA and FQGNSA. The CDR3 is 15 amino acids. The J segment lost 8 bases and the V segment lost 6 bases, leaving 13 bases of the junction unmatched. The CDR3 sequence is CASRPQGAGILGYTF. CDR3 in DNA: TGTGCCAGCAGACCACAGGGGGCCGGAATTCTCGGCTACACCTTC. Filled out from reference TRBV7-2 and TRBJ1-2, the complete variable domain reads GAGVSQSPSNKVTEKGKDVELRCDPISGHTALYWYRQSLGQGLEFLIYFQGNSAPDKSGLPSDRFSAERTGGSVSTLTIQRTQQEDSAVYLCASRPQGAGILGYTFGSGTRLTVV.

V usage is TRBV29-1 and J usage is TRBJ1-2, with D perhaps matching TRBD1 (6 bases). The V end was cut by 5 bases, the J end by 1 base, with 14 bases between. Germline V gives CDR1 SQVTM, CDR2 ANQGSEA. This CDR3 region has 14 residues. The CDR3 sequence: CSVTFTGFNYGYTF. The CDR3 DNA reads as TGCAGCGTTACCTTCACAGGGTTTAACTATGGCTACACCTTC.

CDR3 amino acids: CASSPRWPPGGGEQFF. The CDR3, as DNA: TGTGCCAGCAGCCCGAGATGGCCCCCAGGGGGTGGTGAGCAGTTCTTC. This chain uses TRBV11-2 with TRBJ2-1; 7 nucleotides match TRBD1. Germline CDR1 reads SGHAT; CDR2 reads FQNNGV. The CDR3 sequence is 16 residues long. J lost 9 bases, V lost 5 bases, and 16 bases had no gene match.

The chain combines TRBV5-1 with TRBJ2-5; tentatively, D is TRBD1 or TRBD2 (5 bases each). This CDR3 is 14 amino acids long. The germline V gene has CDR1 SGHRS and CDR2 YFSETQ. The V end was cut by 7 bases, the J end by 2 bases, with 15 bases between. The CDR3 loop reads CASGYGAKQETQYF. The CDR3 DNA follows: TGCGCCAGCGGATACGGGGCGAAACAAGAGACCCAGTACTTC.

CDR3 protein: CASSTSGSSGNTIYF. The DNA of the CDR3 is TGCGCCAGCAGCACTTCCGGGTCCTCTGGAAACACCATATATTTT. This rearrangement joins TRBV5-1 to TRBJ1-3; D ambiguous. This CDR3 is built from 15 residues. Germline V gene lookup returns CDR1 SGHRS and CDR2 YFSETQ. V shed 4 bases and J shed 0 bases, with 11 bases lying between them.

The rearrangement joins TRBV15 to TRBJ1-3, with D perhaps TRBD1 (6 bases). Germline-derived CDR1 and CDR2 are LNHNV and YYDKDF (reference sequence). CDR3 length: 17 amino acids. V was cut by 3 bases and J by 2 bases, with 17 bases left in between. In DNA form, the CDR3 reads TGTGCCACCAGCAGCAAGATGAGGGGGGGAACTGGAAACACCATATATTTT. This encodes CATSSKMRGGTGNTIYF.

The CDR3 loop is CATGTGVLSGANVLTF. The CDR3, as DNA: TGTGCCACCGGGACAGGGGTTTTGTCGGGGGCCAACGTCCTGACTTTC. The V and J genes are TRBV10-3 and TRBJ2-6, with 10 bases aligning to TRBD1. Germline V gene data show CDR1 as ENHRY and CDR2 as SYGVKD. The CDR3 runs 16 residues. Trimming removed 10 bases from V and 4 bases from J; junction bases left unmatched: 10.

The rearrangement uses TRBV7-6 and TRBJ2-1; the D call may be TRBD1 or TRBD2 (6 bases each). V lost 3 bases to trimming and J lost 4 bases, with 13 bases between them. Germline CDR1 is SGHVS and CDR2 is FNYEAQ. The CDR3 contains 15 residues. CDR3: CASSFSGEDYNEQFF. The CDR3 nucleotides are TGTGCCAGCAGCTTTTCAGGGGAGGATTACAATGAGCAGTTCTTC.

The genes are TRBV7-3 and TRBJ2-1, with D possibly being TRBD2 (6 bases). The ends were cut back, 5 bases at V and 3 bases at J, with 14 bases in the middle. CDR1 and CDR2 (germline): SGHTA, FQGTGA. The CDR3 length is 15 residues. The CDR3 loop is CASSRLGSFYNEQFF. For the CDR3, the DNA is TGTGCCAGCAGCAGACTCGGGAGTTTCTACAATGAGCAGTTCTTC.

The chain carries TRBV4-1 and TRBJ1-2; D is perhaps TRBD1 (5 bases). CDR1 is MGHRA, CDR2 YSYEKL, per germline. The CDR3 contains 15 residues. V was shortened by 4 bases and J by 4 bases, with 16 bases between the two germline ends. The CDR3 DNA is TGCGCCAGCAGCCGTACTATTACAGGAACCTATGGCTACACCTTC. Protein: CASSRTITGTYGYTF.

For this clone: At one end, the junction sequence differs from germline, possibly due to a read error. In nucleotides, the CDR3 is TGTGCCGCCAGCGCAGGGAACCCCCTTCAGCCCCAGCATTTT. Protein sequence: CAASAGNPLQPQHF. The chain joins TRBV24-1 to TRBJ1-5, with D possibly TRBD1 on 5 matching bases. The CDR3 length is 14 residues. Looked up from germline, CDR1 is KGHDR and CDR2 is SFDVKD.

In nucleotides, the CDR3 is TGTGCCAGCAGCCCCCGGGGGGATAGCAATCAGCCCCAGCATTTT. This encodes CASSPRGDSNQPQHF. The chain uses TRBV28 and TRBJ1-5; a weak D match, TRBD1 (5 bases). The CDR3 length is 15 residues. The germline gives CDR1 MDHEN, CDR2 SYDVKM. Between the trimmed V and J ends, which lost 6 bases and 0 bases, there was a span of 12 bases.

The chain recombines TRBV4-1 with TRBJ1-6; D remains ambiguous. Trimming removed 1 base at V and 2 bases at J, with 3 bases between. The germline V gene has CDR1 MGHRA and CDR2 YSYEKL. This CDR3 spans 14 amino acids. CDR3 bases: TGCGCCAGCAGCCAAGGGCCCTATAATTCACCCCTCCACTTT. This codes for CASSQGPYNSPLHF.

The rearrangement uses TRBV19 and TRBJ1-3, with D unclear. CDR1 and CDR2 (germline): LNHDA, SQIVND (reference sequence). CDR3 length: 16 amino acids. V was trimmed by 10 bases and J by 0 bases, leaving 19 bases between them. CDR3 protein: CATREGGWTSGNTIYF. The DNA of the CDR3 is TGTGCCACCCGTGAAGGCGGTTGGACCTCTGGAAACACCATATATTTT.

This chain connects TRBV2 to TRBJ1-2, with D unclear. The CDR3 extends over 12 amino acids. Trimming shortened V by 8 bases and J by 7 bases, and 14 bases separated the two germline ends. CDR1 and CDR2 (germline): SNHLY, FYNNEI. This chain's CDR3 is CASLMGSVGYTF. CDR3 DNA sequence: TGTGCCAGCCTCATGGGGTCAGTTGGCTACACCTTC.

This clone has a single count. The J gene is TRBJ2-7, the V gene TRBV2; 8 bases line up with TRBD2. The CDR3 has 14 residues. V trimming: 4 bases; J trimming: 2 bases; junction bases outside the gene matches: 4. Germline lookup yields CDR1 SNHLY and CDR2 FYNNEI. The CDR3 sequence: CASSAALAAYEQYF. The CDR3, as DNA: TGTGCCAGCAGTGCGGCACTAGCGGCCTACGAGCAGTACTTC.

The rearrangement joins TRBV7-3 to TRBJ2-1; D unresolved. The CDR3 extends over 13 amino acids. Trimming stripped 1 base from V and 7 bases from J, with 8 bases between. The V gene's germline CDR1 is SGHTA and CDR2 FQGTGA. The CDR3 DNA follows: TGTGCCAGCAGCTTAATAGGCGCAAATGAGCAGTTCTTC. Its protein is CASSLIGANEQFF.

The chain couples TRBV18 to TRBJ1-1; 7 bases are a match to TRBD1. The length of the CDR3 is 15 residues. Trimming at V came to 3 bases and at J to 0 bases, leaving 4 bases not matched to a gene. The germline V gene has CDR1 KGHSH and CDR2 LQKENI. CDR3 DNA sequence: TGTGCCAGCTCACCTTGGGACAGCATGAACACTGAAGCTTTCTTT. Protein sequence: CASSPWDSMNTEAFF.

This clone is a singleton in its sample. CDR3: CASSQGLAGGPSDTQYF. DNA of the CDR3: TGTGCCAGCAGCCAAGGACTAGCGGGAGGGCCGTCAGATACGCAGTATTTT. The V gene is TRBV4-2, the J gene TRBJ2-3; TRBD2 aligns across 14 bases. This CDR3 is built from 17 residues. V lost 1 base and J lost 4; bases outside the gene matches: 4. Germline assignment: CDR1 LGHNA and CDR2 YNFKEQ.